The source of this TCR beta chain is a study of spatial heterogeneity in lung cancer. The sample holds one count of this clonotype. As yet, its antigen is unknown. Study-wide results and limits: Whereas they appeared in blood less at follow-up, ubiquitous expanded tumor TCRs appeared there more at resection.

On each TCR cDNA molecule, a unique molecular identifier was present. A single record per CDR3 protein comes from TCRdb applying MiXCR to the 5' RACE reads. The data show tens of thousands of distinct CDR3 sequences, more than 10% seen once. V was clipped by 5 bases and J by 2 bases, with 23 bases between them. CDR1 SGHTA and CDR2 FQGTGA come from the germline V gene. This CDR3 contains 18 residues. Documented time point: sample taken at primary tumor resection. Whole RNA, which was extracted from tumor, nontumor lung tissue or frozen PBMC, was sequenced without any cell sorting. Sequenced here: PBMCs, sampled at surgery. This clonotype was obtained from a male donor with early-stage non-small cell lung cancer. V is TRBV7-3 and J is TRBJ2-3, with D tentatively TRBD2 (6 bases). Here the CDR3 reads CASSTKGTLGGPTDTQYF. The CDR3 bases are TGTGCCAGCAGCACTAAAGGGACTCTGGGAGGCCCCACAGATACGCAGTATTTT.